Listed below are T cell receptor beta chains from one sample, sequenced in a study of blood T cells in healthy people across ages. TCRdb fed the 5' RACE reads into MiXCR, producing one record per CDR3 protein. This table holds about 780,000 distinct CDR3 sequences, 60% to 80% found once. Sequences were obtained from blood. These receptors were obtained from a man aged 30 to 45 in good health. Both conserved end residues are part of each CDR3. A D gene is named only where the DNA matches it firmly. Expanded clones are given a class, and other clones once, few, many or no size at all.

size: few
V: TRBV29-1
D: TRBD2
J: TRBJ2-1
DNA: TGCAGCTTGGGTAGCGGGGGAGGCTACAATGAGCAGTTCTTC
CDR3: CSLGSGGGYNEQFF

size: -
V: TRBV29-1
D: TRBD1
J: TRBJ2-5
DNA: TGCAGCGTATCCGGACAGGGGCGGGAGACCCAGTACTTC
CDR3: CSVSGQGRETQYF

size: once
V: TRBV7-3
D: TRBD1
J: TRBJ1-5
DNA: TGTGCCAGCAGCTTAACCGGGACAGGGGCCGGGCAGCCCCAGCATTTT
CDR3: CASSLTGTGAGQPQHF

size: few
V: TRBV25-1
D: -
J: TRBJ1-4
DNA: TGTGCCAGCAGTAACCTTTTAGGGGCTGACGAAAAACTGTTTTTT
CDR3: CASSNLLGADEKLFF

size: -
V: TRBV5-1
D: -
J: TRBJ2-7
DNA: TGCGCCAGCAGCTTGGGAGGGACTTCATTCTACGAGCAGTACTTC
CDR3: CASSLGGTSFYEQYF

size: -
V: TRBV2
D: -
J: TRBJ1-1
DNA: TGTGCCAGCAGTAACAGGGAGGAAAATGAAGCTTTCTTT
CDR3: CASSNREENEAFF

size: -
V: TRBV6-1
D: -
J: TRBJ1-2
DNA: TGTGCCAGCGGGAACAGTCCGGCTAAGGGCTACACCTTC
CDR3: CASGNSPAKGYTF

size: -
V: TRBV7-8
D: -
J: TRBJ1-2
DNA: TGTGCCAGCAGCTTAGCCGGCGCCTTTTCGGGCTACACCTTC
CDR3: CASSLAGAFSGYTF

size: -
V: TRBV9
D: TRBD2
J: TRBJ2-5
DNA: TGTGCCAGCAGCCCCGGGGCTAGCGGGGCGGGAGAGACCCAGTACTTC
CDR3: CASSPGASGAGETQYF

size: -
V: TRBV7-9
D: TRBD2
J: TRBJ2-7
DNA: TGTGCCAGCAGCTTAGTCAGCGGGGGGGCGATTGAGCAGTACTTC
CDR3: CASSLVSGGAIEQYF

size: -
V: TRBV6-6
D: -
J: TRBJ1-4
DNA: TGTGCCAGCAGTTACTCTCGGGACCGGGGTGAAAAACTGTTTTTT
CDR3: CASSYSRDRGEKLFF

size: -
V: TRBV5-1
D: TRBD2
J: TRBJ2-1
DNA: TGCGCCAGCAGCTTGGAGCCTAGCGGGAAGAACAATGAGCAGTTCTTC
CDR3: CASSLEPSGKNNEQFF

size: few
V: TRBV7-3
D: -
J: TRBJ2-1
DNA: TGTGCCAGCAGCCCGGGGACCCCATCCTACAATGAGCAGTTCTTC
CDR3: CASSPGTPSYNEQFF

size: once
V: TRBV12-3/TRBV12-4
D: -
J: TRBJ2-3
DNA: TGTGCCAGCAGTTCAATGACCAGCGTTGATACGCAGTATTTT
CDR3: CASSSMTSVDTQYF

size: -
V: TRBV20-1
D: -
J: TRBJ2-5
DNA: TGCAGTGCTGCACGAGGGTCGGGAGAGACCCAGTACTTC
CDR3: CSAARGSGETQYF

size: few
V: TRBV29-1
D: -
J: TRBJ2-2
DNA: TGCAGCGTTGCCACCGGGACCGGGGAGCTGTTTTTT
CDR3: CSVATGTGELFF

size: -
V: TRBV12-3/TRBV12-4
D: -
J: TRBJ2-1
DNA: TGTGCCAGCAGTTTGTGGGACGTTTACAATGAGCAGTTCTTC
CDR3: CASSLWDVYNEQFF

size: -
V: TRBV13
D: -
J: TRBJ2-5
DNA: TGTGCCAGCAGCTTTCGGGACGGACAAGAGACCCAGTACTTC
CDR3: CASSFRDGQETQYF

size: -
V: TRBV12-3/TRBV12-4
D: -
J: TRBJ1-2
DNA: TGTGCCAGCAGTTTCGGGGGCTACACCTCTTATGGCTACACCTTC
CDR3: CASSFGGYTSYGYTF

size: few
V: TRBV20-1
D: TRBD1
J: TRBJ2-7
DNA: TGCAGTGCTCGTCCCGGGACAGTCCGCTCATCCGCCCAGTACTTC
CDR3: CSARPGTVRSSAQYF

size: -
V: TRBV6-6
D: TRBD1
J: TRBJ1-4
DNA: TGTGCCAGCAGCCCGGGACAGACCTCCTCGAGTAATGAAAAACTGTTTTTT
CDR3: CASSPGQTSSSNEKLFF

size: few
V: TRBV7-9
D: -
J: TRBJ2-3
DNA: TGTGCCAGCAGCTTAGACAGGTACACAGATACGCAGTATTTT
CDR3: CASSLDRYTDTQYF

size: -
V: TRBV12-3/TRBV12-4
D: -
J: TRBJ1-2
DNA: TGTGCCGGCAGTCCCACGGGTAACTATGGCTACACCTTC
CDR3: CAGSPTGNYGYTF

size: -
V: TRBV18
D: -
J: TRBJ2-3
DNA: TGTGCCAGCTCACCGGAGGTCCGCACAGATACGCAGTATTTT
CDR3: CASSPEVRTDTQYF

size: few
V: TRBV6-1
D: -
J: TRBJ2-3
DNA: TGTGCCAGCAGTGAAACAGGGAGCACAGATACGCAGTATTTT
CDR3: CASSETGSTDTQYF

size: -
V: TRBV7-8
D: TRBD1
J: TRBJ2-7
DNA: TGTGCCAGCAGCACGGACAGGGGATTTGAGCAGTACTTC
CDR3: CASSTDRGFEQYF

size: -
V: TRBV10-3
D: -
J: TRBJ2-5
DNA: TGTGCCATCAGTTCAAGGGACGGGGAGACCCAGTACTTC
CDR3: CAISSRDGETQYF

size: few
V: TRBV5-1
D: -
J: TRBJ2-7
DNA: TGCGCCAGCAGCTTGGCAGTGGGGGTCGCATACGAGCAGTACTTC
CDR3: CASSLAVGVAYEQYF

size: few
V: TRBV5-1
D: TRBD1
J: TRBJ1-2
DNA: TGCGCCAGCAGCCCGGACAGGCCCCCCTATGGCTACACCTTC
CDR3: CASSPDRPPYGYTF

size: -
V: TRBV2
D: TRBD1
J: TRBJ2-1
DNA: TGTGCCAGCAGTGAATACTTGACAGGGATGTCCTACAATGAGCAGTTCTTC
CDR3: CASSEYLTGMSYNEQFF

size: few
V: TRBV4-3
D: -
J: TRBJ1-2
DNA: TGCGCCAGCAGCCATTCCGGGACACTCTATGGCTACACCTTC
CDR3: CASSHSGTLYGYTF

size: -
V: TRBV6-6
D: -
J: TRBJ2-3
DNA: TGTGCCAGCCGACCCTCTAGCGCAGATACGCAGTATTTT
CDR3: CASRPSSADTQYF

size: -
V: TRBV3-1
D: TRBD1
J: TRBJ2-5
DNA: TGTGCCAGCAGCCTCGCTGGACAGGGAGGACAGACCCAGTACTTC
CDR3: CASSLAGQGGQTQYF

size: -
V: TRBV7-9
D: -
J: TRBJ2-1
DNA: TGTGCCAGCAGCGAATGGGGTAATGAGCAGTTCTTC
CDR3: CASSEWGNEQFF

size: -
V: TRBV20-1
D: -
J: TRBJ1-1
DNA: TGCAGTGCTAGAGATTTTTCCGGAGAAGCTTTCTTT
CDR3: CSARDFSGEAFF

size: -
V: TRBV5-1
D: TRBD2
J: TRBJ2-3
DNA: TGCGCCAGCAGGATGGGGGGGGGCACAGATACGCAGTATTTT
CDR3: CASRMGGGTDTQYF

size: few
V: TRBV20-1
D: -
J: TRBJ2-5
DNA: TGCAGTGCTATCCCGGACAGTCAAGAGACCCAGTACTTC
CDR3: CSAIPDSQETQYF

size: -
V: TRBV2
D: TRBD1
J: TRBJ1-5
DNA: TGTGCCAGCAGTGAAATGGGACAGGGGAGCAATCAGCCCCAGCATTTT
CDR3: CASSEMGQGSNQPQHF

size: -
V: TRBV29-1
D: -
J: TRBJ2-5
DNA: TGCAGCGTTGAATTCGCGGGGCCCCAAGAGACCCAGTACTTC
CDR3: CSVEFAGPQETQYF

size: few
V: TRBV28
D: -
J: TRBJ2-3
DNA: TGTGCCAGCAGAGGGGCCGTGGTCCATACGCAGTATTTT
CDR3: CASRGAVVHTQYF

size: once
V: TRBV6-6
D: -
J: TRBJ2-7
DNA: TGTGCCAGCAGTTACAAGACCCCACCCGGTTGGTACGAGCAGTACTTC
CDR3: CASSYKTPPGWYEQYF

size: -
V: TRBV4-3
D: TRBD1
J: TRBJ1-4
DNA: TGCGCCAGCACCCAGGGGGAGATTGGCCCCCATGAAAAACTGTTTTTT
CDR3: CASTQGEIGPHEKLFF

size: few
V: TRBV4-3
D: -
J: TRBJ2-5
DNA: TGCGCCAGCAGCCAAGCCCCAATTAAGGCTCAAGAGACCCAGTACTTC
CDR3: CASSQAPIKAQETQYF

size: many
V: TRBV7-3
D: TRBD1
J: TRBJ2-1
DNA: TGTGCCAGCAGCGTATACAGGGGACAGGAGCAGTTCTTC
CDR3: CASSVYRGQEQFF

size: few
V: TRBV27
D: TRBD2
J: TRBJ2-7
DNA: TGTGCCAGCAGTGATCCCTCAGCGGGGGGCCCCTACGAGCAGTACTTC
CDR3: CASSDPSAGGPYEQYF

size: -
V: TRBV12-3/TRBV12-4
D: TRBD2
J: TRBJ2-3
DNA: TGTGCCAGCCCCCGGGCCGGGGGGACGCGGTATTTT
CDR3: CASPRAGGTRYF

size: -
V: TRBV3-1
D: -
J: TRBJ2-7
DNA: TGTGCCAGCAGCCAAGGGAGCCAGGGCTACGAGCAGTACTTC
CDR3: CASSQGSQGYEQYF

size: -
V: TRBV2
D: -
J: TRBJ2-6
DNA: TGTGCCGGCAGTGAACCCCCATCTGGGGCCAACGTCCTGACTTTC
CDR3: CAGSEPPSGANVLTF

size: -
V: TRBV7-2
D: -
J: TRBJ2-5
DNA: TGTGCCAGCAGTCAGCCCAGGGTGACCCAGTACTTC
CDR3: CASSQPRVTQYF

size: -
V: TRBV27
D: -
J: TRBJ1-2
DNA: TGTGCCAGCAGCCCTATGCCCCGGGCCACGTACGGCTACACCTTC
CDR3: CASSPMPRATYGYTF

size: -
V: TRBV11-3
D: -
J: TRBJ2-1
DNA: TGTGCCAGCACCTACTCACACCGGGCTGAGCAGTTCTTC
CDR3: CASTYSHRAEQFF

size: -
V: TRBV20-1
D: TRBD2
J: TRBJ2-1
DNA: TGCAGTGTCAGAGCTTCAGGGAGGGTCTACAATGAGCAGTTCTTC
CDR3: CSVRASGRVYNEQFF

size: -
V: TRBV3-1
D: -
J: TRBJ2-5
DNA: TGTGCCAGCAGCCAAGGGGTCAGTTCGGAGACCCAGTACTTC
CDR3: CASSQGVSSETQYF

size: -
V: TRBV6-1
D: -
J: TRBJ2-1
DNA: TGTGCCAGCAGTGAAGGCGGACGCTCCTACAATGAGCAGTTCTTC
CDR3: CASSEGGRSYNEQFF

size: -
V: TRBV9
D: TRBD1
J: TRBJ2-6
DNA: TGTGCCAGCAGCTCACGACAGGGGGTCCCCTCTGGGGCCAACGTCCTGACTTTC
CDR3: CASSSRQGVPSGANVLTF

size: -
V: TRBV12-3/TRBV12-4
D: -
J: TRBJ2-3
DNA: TGTGCCAGCAGGCCTAGGGGGGGGACCCCAGATACGCAGTATTTT
CDR3: CASRPRGGTPDTQYF

size: few
V: TRBV15
D: -
J: TRBJ1-4
DNA: TGTGCCACCAGCAGAGGCAGCCTTAATGAAAAACTGTTTTTT
CDR3: CATSRGSLNEKLFF

size: few
V: TRBV12-3/TRBV12-4
D: -
J: TRBJ2-7
DNA: TGTGCCAGCAGCGTAGACAACACACAAAACTACGAGCAGTACTTC
CDR3: CASSVDNTQNYEQYF

size: -
V: TRBV5-1
D: TRBD1
J: TRBJ1-1
DNA: TGCGCCAGCAGCGGGACAGGGGGGAACACTGAAGCTTTCTTT
CDR3: CASSGTGGNTEAFF

size: -
V: TRBV7-8
D: -
J: TRBJ2-3
DNA: TGTGCCAGCAGCTTACGGGACGGAGGCTGGGATACGCAGTATTTT
CDR3: CASSLRDGGWDTQYF